This T cell receptor beta chain was found in a study of shared clonotypes between healthy human individuals. The CDR3 is made up of 12 amino acids. CDR1 and CDR2 from the germline V gene are SGHNT and YYREEE (reference sequence). TCRdb's table, derived via immunoSEQ multiplex PCR, lists solely in-frame clones and lacks some. The sample lists approximately 2,000,000 clones; around 95% were seen once. Turning to this clone: One junction end does not reproduce the germline sequence, and a read error may be involved.

Naive CD8 populations comprised CD45RO-negative cells positively selected for CCR7, excluding terminally differentiated effector memory CD45RA+ cells. Sequencing was done on a sample of naive CD8+ T cells from PBMCs. The source of this sequence is a man in his late teens or twenties in good health. Some clones in this sample may be carry-over from other donors' samples. The rearrangement links TRBV5-4 to TRBJ2-7, with D unclear. The DNA of the CDR3 is TGTGCCAGCAGCCAACCCTCCCACGAGCAGTACTTC. Translation: CASSQPSHEQYF.